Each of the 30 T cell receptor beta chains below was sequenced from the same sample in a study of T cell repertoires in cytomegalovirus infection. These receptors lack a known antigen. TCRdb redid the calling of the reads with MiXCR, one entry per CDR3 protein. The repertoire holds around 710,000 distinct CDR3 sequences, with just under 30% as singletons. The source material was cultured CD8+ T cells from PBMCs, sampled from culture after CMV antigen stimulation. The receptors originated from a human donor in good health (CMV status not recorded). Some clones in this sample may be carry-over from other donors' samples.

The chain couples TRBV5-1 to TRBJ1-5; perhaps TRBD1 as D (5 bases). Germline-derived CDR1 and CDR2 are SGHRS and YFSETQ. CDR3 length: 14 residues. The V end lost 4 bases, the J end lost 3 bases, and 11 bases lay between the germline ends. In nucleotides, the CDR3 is TGCGCCAGCAGCGAAGGGGCAGACAATCAGCCCCAGCATTTT. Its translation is CASSEGADNQPQHF.

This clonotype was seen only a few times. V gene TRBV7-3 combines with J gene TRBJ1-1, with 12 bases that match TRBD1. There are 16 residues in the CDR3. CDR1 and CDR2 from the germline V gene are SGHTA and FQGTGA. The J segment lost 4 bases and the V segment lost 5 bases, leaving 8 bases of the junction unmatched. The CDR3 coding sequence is TGTGCCAGCAGCCAATCCGGGACAGGGGGCGTCACTGAAGCTTTCTTT. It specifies CASSQSGTGGVTEAFF.

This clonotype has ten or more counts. The CDR3 DNA sequence: TGTGCCACTCTAGAAGGGGCCGGGGAGCTGTTTTTT. Translated, it gives CATLEGAGELFF. The gene calls are TRBV6-1 and TRBJ2-2; possible D gene TRBD1, 5 bases. V gave up 10 bases and J gave up 6 bases, with 12 bases separating them. The CDR3 loop spans 12 amino acids. Germline assignment: CDR1 MNHNS and CDR2 SASEGT.

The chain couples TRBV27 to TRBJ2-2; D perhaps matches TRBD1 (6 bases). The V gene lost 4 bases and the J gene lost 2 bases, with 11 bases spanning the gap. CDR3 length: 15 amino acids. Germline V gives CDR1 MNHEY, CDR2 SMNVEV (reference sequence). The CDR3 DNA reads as TGTGCCAGCAGTTCCCTGGGACAAAACACCGGGGAGCTGTTTTTT. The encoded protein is CASSSLGQNTGELFF.

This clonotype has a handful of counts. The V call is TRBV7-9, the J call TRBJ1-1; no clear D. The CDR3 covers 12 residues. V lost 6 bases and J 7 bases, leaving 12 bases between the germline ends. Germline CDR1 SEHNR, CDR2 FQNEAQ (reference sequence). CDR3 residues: CASRGGGGEAFF. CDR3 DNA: TGTGCCAGCAGGGGAGGAGGTGGTGAAGCTTTCTTT. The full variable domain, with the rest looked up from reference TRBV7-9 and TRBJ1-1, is DTGVSQNPRHKITKRGQNVTFRCDPISEHNRLYWYRQTLGQGPEFLTYFQNEAQLEKSRLLSDRFSAERPKGSFSTLEIQRTEQGDSAMYLCASRGGGGEAFFGQGTRLTVV.

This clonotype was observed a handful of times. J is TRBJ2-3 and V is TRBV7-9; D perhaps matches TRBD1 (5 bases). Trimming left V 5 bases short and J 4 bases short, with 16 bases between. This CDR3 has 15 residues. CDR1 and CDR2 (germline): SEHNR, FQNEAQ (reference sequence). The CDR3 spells CASSPPRASADTQYF. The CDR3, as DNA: TGTGCCAGCAGCCCACCCAGGGCCTCGGCAGATACGCAGTATTTT.

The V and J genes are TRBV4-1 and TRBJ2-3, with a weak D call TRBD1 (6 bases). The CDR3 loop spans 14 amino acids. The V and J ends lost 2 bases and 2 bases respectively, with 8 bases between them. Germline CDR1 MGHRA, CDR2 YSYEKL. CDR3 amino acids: CASSQWDNTDTQYF. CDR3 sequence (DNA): TGCGCCAGCAGCCAATGGGACAACACAGATACGCAGTATTTT.

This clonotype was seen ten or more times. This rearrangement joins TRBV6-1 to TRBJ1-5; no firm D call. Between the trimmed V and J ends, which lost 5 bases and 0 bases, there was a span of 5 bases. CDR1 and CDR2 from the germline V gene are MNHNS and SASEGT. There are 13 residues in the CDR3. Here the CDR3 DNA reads TGTGCCAGCAGTACGAATAGCAATCAGCCCCAGCATTTT. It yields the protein CASSTNSNQPQHF.

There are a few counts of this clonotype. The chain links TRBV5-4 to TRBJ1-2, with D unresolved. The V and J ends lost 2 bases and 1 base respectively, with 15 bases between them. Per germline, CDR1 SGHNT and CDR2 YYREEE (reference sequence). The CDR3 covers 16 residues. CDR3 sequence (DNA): TGTGCCAGCAGCTTACGACGGGAAGTTTTTAACTATGGCTACACCTTC. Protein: CASSLRREVFNYGYTF.

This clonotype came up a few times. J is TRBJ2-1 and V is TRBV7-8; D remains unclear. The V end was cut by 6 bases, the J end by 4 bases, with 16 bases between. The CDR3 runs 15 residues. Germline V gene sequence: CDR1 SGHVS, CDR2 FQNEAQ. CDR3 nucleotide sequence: TGTGCCAGCAGTCTCCGTAAGGGCTATTACAATGAGCAGTTCTTC. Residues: CASSLRKGYYNEQFF.

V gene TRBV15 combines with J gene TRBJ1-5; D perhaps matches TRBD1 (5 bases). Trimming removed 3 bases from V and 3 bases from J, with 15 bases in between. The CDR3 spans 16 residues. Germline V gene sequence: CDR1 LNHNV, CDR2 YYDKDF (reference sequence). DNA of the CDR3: TGTGCCACCAGCAGCAGGATGGGGGACCTCAATCAGCCCCAGCATTTT. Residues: CATSSRMGDLNQPQHF.

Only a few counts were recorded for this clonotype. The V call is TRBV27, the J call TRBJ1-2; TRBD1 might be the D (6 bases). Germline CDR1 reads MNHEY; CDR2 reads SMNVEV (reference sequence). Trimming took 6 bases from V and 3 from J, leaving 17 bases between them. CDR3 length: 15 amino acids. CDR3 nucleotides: TGTGCCAGCAGCCCGTGGGGGGGCGCGGACTATGGCTACACCTTC. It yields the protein CASSPWGGADYGYTF.

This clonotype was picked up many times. The CDR3 loop reads CASSLDEVGGHYGYTF. In nucleotides, the CDR3 is TGTGCCAGCAGCTTAGATGAAGTTGGGGGCCACTATGGCTACACCTTC. V usage is TRBV7-6 and J usage is TRBJ1-2; TRBD1 might be the D (6 bases). This CDR3 region has 16 residues. The V gene lost 1 base and the J gene lost 3 bases, with 15 bases spanning the gap. Germline lookup yields CDR1 SGHVS and CDR2 FNYEAQ.

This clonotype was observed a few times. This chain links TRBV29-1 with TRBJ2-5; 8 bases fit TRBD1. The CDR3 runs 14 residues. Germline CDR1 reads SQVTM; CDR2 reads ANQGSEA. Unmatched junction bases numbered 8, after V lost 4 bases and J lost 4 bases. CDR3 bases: TGCAGCGTTGGGACAGGGTCTCGGGGAGAGACCCAGTACTTC. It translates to CSVGTGSRGETQYF.

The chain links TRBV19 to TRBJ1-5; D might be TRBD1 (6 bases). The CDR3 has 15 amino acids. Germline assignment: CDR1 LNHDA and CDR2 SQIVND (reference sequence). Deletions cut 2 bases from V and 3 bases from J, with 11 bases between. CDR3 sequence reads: CASSIQDRPNQPQHF. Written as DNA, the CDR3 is TGTGCCAGTAGTATACAAGACAGGCCCAATCAGCCCCAGCATTTT.

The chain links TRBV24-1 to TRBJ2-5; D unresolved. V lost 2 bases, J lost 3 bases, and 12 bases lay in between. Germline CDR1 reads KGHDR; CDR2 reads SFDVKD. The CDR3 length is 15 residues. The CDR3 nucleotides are TGTGCCACCAGTGATTCTAGGTCAGGAAAAGAGACCCAGTACTTC. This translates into CATSDSRSGKETQYF.

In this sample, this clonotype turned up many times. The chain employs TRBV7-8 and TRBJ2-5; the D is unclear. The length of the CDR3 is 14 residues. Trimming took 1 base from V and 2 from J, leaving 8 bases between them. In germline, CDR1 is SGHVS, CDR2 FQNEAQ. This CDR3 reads CASSLGGDQETQYF. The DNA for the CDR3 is TGTGCCAGCAGCTTAGGGGGTGATCAAGAGACCCAGTACTTC.

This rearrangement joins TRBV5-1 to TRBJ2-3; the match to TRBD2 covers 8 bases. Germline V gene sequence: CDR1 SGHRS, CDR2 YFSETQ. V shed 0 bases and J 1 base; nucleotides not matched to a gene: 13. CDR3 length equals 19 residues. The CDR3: CASSLARGGLLWRTDTQYF. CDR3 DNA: TGCGCCAGCAGCTTGGCTCGGGGGGGCCTATTGTGGCGCACAGATACGCAGTATTTT.

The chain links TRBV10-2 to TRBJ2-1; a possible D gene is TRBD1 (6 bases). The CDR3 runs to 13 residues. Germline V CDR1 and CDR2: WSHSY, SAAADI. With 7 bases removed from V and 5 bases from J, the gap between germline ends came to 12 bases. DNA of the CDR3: TGCGCCAGCACGGTACAGGGCCACAATGAGCAGTTCTTC. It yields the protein CASTVQGHNEQFF.

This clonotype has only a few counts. In DNA form, the CDR3 reads TGTGCCAGCAGCCCGGTAGTGACAGCTTTTAGCAATCAGCCCCAGCATTTT. Encoded protein: CASSPVVTAFSNQPQHF. This rearrangement joins TRBV6-2 or TRBV6-3 to TRBJ1-5; D possibly corresponds to TRBD1 (5 bases). CDR1 MNHEY and CDR2 SVGEGT come from the germline V gene. The germline V and J ends were trimmed by 6 bases and 0 bases, with 18 bases remaining between them. The CDR3 is 17 residues long.

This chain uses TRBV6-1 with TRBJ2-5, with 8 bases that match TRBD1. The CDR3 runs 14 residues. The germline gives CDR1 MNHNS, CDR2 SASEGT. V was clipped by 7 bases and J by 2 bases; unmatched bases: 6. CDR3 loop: CASKRQGPQETQYF. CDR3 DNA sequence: TGTGCCAGCAAGCGACAGGGGCCACAAGAGACCCAGTACTTC.

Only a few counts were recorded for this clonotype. The CDR3 loop is CASSQVLTGNSYEQYF. CDR3 DNA sequence: TGTGCCAGCAGCCAAGTTCTGACAGGGAACTCCTACGAGCAGTACTTC. The genes are TRBV14 and TRBJ2-7; 7 nucleotides align to TRBD1. Per the germline V gene, CDR1 is SGHDN and CDR2 is FVKESK. CDR3 length equals 16 residues. With V trimmed by 1 base and J by 0 bases, 6 bases remained unmatched.

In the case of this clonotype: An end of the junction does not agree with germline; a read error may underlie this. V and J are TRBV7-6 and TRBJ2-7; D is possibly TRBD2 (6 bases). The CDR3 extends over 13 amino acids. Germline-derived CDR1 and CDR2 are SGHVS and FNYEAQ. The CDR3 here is CASSPRDFPVLSF. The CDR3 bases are TGTGCCAGCAGCCCACGGGACTTCCCTGTCTTATCCTTC.

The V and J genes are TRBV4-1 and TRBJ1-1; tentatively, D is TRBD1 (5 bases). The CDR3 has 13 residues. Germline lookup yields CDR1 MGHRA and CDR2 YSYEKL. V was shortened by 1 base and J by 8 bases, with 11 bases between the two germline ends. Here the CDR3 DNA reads TGCGCCAGCAGCCAAGCTGCAGGGTGGGAAGCTTTCTTT. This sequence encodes CASSQAAGWEAFF.

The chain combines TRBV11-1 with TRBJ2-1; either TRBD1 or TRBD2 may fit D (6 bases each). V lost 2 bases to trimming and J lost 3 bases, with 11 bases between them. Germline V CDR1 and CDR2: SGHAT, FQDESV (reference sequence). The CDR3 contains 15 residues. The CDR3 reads CASSLLGGHYNEQFF. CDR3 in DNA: TGTGCCAGCAGCTTACTTGGGGGGCACTACAATGAGCAGTTCTTC.

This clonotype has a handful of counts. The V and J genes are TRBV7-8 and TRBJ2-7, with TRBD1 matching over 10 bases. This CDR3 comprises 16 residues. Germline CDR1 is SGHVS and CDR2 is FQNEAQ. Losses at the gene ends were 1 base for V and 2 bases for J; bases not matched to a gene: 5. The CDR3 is CASSLEGQGKTYEQYV. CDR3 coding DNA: TGTGCCAGCAGCTTAGAGGGACAGGGGAAGACCTACGAGCAGTACGTC.

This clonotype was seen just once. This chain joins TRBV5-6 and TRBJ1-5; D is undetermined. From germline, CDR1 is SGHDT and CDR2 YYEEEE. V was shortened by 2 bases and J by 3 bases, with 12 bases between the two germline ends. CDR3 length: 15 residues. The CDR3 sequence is CASSFSGNDNQPQHF. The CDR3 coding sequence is TGTGCCAGCAGCTTTAGTGGGAATGACAATCAGCCCCAGCATTTT. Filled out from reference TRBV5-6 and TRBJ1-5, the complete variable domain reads DAGVTQSPTHLIKTRGQQVTLRCSPKSGHDTVSWYQQALGQGPQFIFQYYEEEERQRGNFPDRFSGHQFPNYSSELNVNALLLGDSALYLCASSFSGNDNQPQHFGDGTRLSIL.

CDR3: CASRAGPPPLHF. The CDR3 DNA reads as TGTGCCAGCAGGGCAGGGCCGCCACCCCTCCACTTT. V gene TRBV7-9 combines with J gene TRBJ1-6; a weak D match, TRBD1 (5 bases). With 6 bases removed from V and 11 bases from J, the gap between germline ends came to 11 bases. CDR1 and CDR2 from the germline V gene are SEHNR and FQNEAQ (reference sequence). The CDR3 extends over 12 amino acids. Drawing the rest from reference TRBV7-9 and TRBJ1-6, the complete variable domain is DTGVSQNPRHKITKRGQNVTFRCDPISEHNRLYWYRQTLGQGPEFLTYFQNEAQLEKSRLLSDRFSAERPKGSFSTLEIQRTEQGDSAMYLCASRAGPPPLHFGNGTRLTVT.

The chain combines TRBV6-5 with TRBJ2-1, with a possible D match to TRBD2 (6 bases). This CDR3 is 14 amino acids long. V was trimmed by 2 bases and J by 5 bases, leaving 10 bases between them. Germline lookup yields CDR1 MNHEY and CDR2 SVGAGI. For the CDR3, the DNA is TGTGCCAGCAGTTACGCGGGACTCAACAATGAGCAGTTCTTC. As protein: CASSYAGLNNEQFF.

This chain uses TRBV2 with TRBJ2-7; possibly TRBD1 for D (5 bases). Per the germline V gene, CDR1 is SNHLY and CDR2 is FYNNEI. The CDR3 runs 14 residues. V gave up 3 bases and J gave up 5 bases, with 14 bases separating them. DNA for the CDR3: TGTGCCAGCAGTGATGGTGGGGCTTACCACGAGCAGTACGTC. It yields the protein CASSDGGAYHEQYV.